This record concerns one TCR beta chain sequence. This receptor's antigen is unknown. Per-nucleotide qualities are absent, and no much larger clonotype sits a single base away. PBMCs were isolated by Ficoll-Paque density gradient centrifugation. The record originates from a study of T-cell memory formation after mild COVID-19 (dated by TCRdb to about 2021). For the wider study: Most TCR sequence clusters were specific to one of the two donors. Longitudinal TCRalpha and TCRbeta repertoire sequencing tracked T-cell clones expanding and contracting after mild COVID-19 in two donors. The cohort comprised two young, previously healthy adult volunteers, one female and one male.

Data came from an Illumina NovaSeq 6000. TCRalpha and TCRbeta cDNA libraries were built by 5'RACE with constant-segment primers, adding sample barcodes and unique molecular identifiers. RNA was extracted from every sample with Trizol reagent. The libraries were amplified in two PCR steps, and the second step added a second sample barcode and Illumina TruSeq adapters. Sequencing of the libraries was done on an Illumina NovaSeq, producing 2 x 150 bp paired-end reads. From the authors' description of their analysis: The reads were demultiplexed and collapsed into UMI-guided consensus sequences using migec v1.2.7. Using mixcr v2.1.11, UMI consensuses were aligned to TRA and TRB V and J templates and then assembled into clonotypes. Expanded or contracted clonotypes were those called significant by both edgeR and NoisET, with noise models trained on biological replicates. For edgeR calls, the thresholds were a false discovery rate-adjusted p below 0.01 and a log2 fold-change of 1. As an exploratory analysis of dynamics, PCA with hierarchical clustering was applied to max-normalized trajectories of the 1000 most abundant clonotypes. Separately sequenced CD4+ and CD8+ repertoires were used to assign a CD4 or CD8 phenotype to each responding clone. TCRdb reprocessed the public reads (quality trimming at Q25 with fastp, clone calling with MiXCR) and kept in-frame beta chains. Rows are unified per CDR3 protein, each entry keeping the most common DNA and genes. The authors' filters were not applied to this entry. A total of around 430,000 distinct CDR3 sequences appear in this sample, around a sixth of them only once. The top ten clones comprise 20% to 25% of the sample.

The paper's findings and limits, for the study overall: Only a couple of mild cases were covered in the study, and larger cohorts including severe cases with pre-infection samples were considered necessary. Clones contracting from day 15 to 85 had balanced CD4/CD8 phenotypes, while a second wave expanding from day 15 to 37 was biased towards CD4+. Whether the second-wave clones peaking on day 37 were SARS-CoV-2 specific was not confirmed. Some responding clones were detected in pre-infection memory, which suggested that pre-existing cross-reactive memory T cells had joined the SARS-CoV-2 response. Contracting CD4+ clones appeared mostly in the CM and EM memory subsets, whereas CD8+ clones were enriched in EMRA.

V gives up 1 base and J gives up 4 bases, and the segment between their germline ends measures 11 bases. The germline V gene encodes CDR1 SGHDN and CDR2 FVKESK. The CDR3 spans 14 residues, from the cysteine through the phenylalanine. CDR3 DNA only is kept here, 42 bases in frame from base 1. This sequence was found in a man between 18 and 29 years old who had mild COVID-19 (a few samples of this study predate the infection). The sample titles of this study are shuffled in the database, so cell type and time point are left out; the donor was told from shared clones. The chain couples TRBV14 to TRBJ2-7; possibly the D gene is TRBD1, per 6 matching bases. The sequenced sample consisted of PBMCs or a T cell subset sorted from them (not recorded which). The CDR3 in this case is CASSQGTGLYEQYF. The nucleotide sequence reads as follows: TGTGCCAGCAGCCAAGGAACAGGGCTTTACGAGCAGTACTTC. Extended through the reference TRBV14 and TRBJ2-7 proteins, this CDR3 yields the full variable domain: EAGVTQFPSHSVIEKGQTVTLRCDPISGHDNLYWYRRVMGKEIKFLLHFVKESKQDESGMPNNRFLAERTGGTYSTLKVQPAELEDSGVYFCASSQGTGLYEQYFGPGTRLTVT.